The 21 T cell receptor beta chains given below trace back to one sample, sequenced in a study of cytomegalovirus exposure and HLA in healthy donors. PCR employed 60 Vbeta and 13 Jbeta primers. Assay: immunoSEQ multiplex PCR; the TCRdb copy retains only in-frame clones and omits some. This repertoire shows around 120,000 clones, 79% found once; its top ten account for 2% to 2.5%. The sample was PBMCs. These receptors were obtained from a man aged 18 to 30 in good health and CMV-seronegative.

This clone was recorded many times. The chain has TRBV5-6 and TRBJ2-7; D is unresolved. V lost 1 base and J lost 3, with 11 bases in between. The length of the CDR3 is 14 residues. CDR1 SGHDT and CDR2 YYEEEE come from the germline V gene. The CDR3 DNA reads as TGTGCCAGCAGCTTGATTTCACAGAACTACGAGCAGTACTTC. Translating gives CASSLISQNYEQYF.

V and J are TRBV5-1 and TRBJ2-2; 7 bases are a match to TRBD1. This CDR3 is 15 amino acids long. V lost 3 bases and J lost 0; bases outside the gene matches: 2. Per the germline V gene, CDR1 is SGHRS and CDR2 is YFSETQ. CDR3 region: CASSWDSSNTGELFF. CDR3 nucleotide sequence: TGCGCCAGCAGCTGGGACAGCTCGAACACCGGGGAGCTGTTTTTT.

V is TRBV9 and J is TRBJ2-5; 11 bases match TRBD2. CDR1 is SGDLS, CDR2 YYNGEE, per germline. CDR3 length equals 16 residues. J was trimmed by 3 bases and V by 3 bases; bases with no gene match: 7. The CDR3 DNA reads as TGTGCCAGCAGCGCCCTCTTTAGCGGGAGGGAAGAGACCCAGTACTTC. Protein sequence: CASSALFSGREETQYF.

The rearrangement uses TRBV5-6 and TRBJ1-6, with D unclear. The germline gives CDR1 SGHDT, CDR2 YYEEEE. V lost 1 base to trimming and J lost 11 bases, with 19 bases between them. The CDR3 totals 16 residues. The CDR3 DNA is TGTGCCAGCAGCTTGTGGGGTCAGTACGGAGGGACACCCCTCCACTTT. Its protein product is CASSLWGQYGGTPLHF.

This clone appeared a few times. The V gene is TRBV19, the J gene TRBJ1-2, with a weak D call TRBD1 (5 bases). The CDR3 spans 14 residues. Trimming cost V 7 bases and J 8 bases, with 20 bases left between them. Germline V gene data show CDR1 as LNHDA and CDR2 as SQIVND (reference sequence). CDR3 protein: CASNQNTGAGGYTF. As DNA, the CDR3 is TGTGCCAGTAACCAGAACACAGGTGCTGGCGGCTACACCTTC.

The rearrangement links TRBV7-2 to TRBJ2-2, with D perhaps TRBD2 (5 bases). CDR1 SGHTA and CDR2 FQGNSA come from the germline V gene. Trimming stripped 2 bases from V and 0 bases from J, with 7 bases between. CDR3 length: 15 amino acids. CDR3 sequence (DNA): TGTGCCAGCAGCTTACGGACTGCGAACACCGGGGAGCTGTTTTTT. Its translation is CASSLRTANTGELFF.

The CDR3 protein is CASRPRGRETQYF. CDR3 sequence (DNA): TGTGCCAGCAGGCCCCGGGGTCGAGAGACCCAGTACTTC. This sequence joins TRBV7-9 and TRBJ2-5; D might be TRBD2 (5 bases). The CDR3 is made up of 13 amino acids. Germline V gene data show CDR1 as SEHNR and CDR2 as FQNEAQ (reference sequence). V lost 6 bases, J lost 4 bases, and 12 bases lay in between.

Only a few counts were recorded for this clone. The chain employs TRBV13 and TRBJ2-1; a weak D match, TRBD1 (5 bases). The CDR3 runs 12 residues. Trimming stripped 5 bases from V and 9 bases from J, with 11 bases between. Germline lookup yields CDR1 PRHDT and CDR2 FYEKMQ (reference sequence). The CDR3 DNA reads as TGTGCCAGCAGCAGGGGTAGCCGTGAGCAGTTCTTC. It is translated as CASSRGSREQFF.

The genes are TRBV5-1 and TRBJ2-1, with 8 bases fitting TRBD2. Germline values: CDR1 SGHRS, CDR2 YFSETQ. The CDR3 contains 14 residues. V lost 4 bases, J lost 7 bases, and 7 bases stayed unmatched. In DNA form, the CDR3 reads TGCGCCAGCAGCCCCGGGACTAGTGGTAATGAGCAGTTCTTC. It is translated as CASSPGTSGNEQFF.

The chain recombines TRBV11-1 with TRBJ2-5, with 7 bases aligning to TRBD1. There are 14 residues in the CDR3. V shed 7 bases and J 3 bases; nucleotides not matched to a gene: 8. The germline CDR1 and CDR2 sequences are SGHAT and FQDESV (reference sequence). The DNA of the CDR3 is TGTGCCAGCACGTCTAGGGGGCTGGAAGAGACCCAGTACTTC. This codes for CASTSRGLEETQYF.

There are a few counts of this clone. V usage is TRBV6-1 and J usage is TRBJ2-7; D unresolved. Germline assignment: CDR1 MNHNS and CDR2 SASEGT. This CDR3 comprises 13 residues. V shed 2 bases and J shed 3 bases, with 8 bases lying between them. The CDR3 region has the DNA TGTGCCAGCAGTGAACGTACAGACTACGAGCAGTACTTC. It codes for CASSERTDYEQYF.

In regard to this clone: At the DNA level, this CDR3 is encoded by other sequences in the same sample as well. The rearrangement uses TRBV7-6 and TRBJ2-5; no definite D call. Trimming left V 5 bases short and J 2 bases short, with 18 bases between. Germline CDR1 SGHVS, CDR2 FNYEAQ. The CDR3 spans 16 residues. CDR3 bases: TGTGCCAGCAGCACCAATAGGCAGGCCCTACAAGAGACCCAGTACTTC. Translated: CASSTNRQALQETQYF.

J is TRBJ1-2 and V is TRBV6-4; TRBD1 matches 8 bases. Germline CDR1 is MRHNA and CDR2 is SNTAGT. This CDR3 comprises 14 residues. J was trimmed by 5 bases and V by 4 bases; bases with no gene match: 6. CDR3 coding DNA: TGTGCCAGCAGTGGAGACAGGGGTCGATATGGCTACACCTTC. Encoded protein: CASSGDRGRYGYTF.

CDR3 in amino acids: CASSLRRGRETQYF. CDR3 coding DNA: TGTGCCAGCAGCTTAAGGAGGGGCCGGGAGACCCAGTACTTC. J is TRBJ2-5 and V is TRBV7-2, with D maybe TRBD2 (6 bases). V lost 2 bases and J 5 bases, leaving 12 bases between the germline ends. CDR1 is SGHTA, CDR2 FQGNSA, per germline. This CDR3 contains 14 residues.

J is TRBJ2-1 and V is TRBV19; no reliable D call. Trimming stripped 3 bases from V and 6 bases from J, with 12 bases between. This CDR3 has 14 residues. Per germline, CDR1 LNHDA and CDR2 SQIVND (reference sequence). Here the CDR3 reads CASSMVDMGNEQFF. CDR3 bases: TGTGCCAGTAGTATGGTCGACATGGGCAATGAGCAGTTCTTC. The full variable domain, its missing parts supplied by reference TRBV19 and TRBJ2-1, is DGGITQSPKYLFRKEGQNVTLSCEQNLNHDAMYWYRQDPGQGLRLIYYSQIVNDFQKGDIAEGYSVSREKKESFPLTVTSAQKNPTAFYLCASSMVDMGNEQFFGPGTRLTVL.

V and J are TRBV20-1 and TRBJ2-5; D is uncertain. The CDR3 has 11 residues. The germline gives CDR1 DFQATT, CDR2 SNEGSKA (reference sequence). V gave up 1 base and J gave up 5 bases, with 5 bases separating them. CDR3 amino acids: CSARGMETQYF. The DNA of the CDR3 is TGCAGTGCTAGAGGTATGGAGACCCAGTACTTC.

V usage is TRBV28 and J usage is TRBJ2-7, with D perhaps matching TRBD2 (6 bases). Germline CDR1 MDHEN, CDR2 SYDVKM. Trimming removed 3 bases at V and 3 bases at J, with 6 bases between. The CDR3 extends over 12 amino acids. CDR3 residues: CASSLRGYEQYF. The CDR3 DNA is TGTGCCAGCAGTTTGCGGGGCTACGAGCAGTACTTC.

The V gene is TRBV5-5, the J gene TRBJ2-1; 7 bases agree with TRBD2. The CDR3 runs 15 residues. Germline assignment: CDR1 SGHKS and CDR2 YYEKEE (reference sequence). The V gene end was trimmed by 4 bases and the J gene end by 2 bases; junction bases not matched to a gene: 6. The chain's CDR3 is CASSSGVAPYNEQFF. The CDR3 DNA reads TGTGCCAGCAGCAGCGGGGTAGCTCCCTACAATGAGCAGTTCTTC.

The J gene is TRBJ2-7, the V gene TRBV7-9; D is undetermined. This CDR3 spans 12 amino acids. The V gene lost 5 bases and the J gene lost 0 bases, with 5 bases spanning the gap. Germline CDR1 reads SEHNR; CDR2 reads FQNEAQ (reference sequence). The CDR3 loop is CASSPSSYEQYF. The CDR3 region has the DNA TGTGCCAGCAGCCCGAGCTCCTACGAGCAGTACTTC.

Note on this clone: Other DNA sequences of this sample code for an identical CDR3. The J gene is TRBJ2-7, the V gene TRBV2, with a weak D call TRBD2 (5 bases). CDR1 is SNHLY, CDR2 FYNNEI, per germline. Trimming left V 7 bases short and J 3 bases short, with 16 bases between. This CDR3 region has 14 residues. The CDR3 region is CASTVPGRVYEQYF. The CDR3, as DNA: TGTGCCAGCACCGTCCCTGGGCGGGTCTACGAGCAGTACTTC.

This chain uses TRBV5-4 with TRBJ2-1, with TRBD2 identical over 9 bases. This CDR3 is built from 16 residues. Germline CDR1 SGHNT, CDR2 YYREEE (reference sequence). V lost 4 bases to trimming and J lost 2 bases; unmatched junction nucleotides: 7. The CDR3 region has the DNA TGTGCCAGCAGCGACCTGACTAGCGGTCCCTACAATGAGCAGTTCTTC. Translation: CASSDLTSGPYNEQFF.